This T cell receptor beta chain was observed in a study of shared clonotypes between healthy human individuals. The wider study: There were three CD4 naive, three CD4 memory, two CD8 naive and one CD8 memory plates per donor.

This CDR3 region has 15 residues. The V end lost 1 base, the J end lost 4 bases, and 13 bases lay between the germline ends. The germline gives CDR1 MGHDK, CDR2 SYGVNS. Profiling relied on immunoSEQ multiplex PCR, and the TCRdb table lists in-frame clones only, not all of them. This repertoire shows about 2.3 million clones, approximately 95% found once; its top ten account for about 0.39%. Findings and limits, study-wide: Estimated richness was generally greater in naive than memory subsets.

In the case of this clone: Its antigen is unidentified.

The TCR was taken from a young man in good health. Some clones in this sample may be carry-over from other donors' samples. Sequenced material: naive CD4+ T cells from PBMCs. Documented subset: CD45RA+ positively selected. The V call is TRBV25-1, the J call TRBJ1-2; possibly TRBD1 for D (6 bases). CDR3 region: CASSEFGGSVYGYTF. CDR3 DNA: TGTGCCAGCAGTGAATTCGGGGGCTCTGTCTATGGCTACACCTTC.